What follows describes a single T cell receptor (beta chain). CDR1 is SGHDN, CDR2 FVKESK, per germline. The CDR3 contains 18 residues. V lost 0 bases to trimming and J lost 3 bases, with 17 bases between them. These data come from a study of blood T cell repertoires in COVID-19. For the study at large: From T cells, B-cell-depleted T cells, or PBMCs came the material, which was cDNA or gDNA.

Per the original data handling: Reference gene primers were amplified, and this amplification served to estimate nucleated cell counts. TCRdb's copy holds only in-frame clones and misses some; the assay was immunoSEQ multiplex PCR. That table is the source of V, J and clone size, and D and trimming were worked out from the DNA. The table has about 220,000 clones, roughly four fifths seen once. Participant-reported clinical history was the basis for cohort assignment. This sequence was found in a woman in her 40s who had been exposed to COVID-19. The sequenced sample consisted of PBMCs or T cells enriched from blood (not recorded which). The chain combines TRBV14 with TRBJ1-4; the D gene is possibly TRBD1 (6 bases). The CDR3 DNA is TGTGCCAGCAGCCAAGATAATGGCGGGGGGCCGGCTAATGAAAAACTGTTTTTT. Translating gives CASSQDNGGGPANEKLFF.